These 26 T cell receptor beta chains were all obtained from the same sample, sequenced in a study of cytomegalovirus exposure and HLA in healthy donors. Clones were sequenced by immunoSEQ multiplex PCR, and TCRdb holds only the in-frame ones, with some missing. The data contain around 120,000 clones, over 85% of them seen just once; the ten biggest clones take up about 1.9%. Specimen: PBMCs. The receptors here all came from a woman aged 18 to 35 in good health and CMV-seronegative.

The chain joins TRBV7-8 to TRBJ2-2; TRBD2 matches 14 bases. Germline CDR1 and CDR2: SGHVS and FQNEAQ. The CDR3 is 17 residues long. Germline trimming cut 5 bases from V and 8 bases from J; bases unmatched to any gene: 10. CDR3 protein: CASSPQRLAGGRGELFF. CDR3 coding DNA: TGTGCCAGCAGCCCCCAAAGACTAGCGGGGGGGCGTGGGGAGCTGTTTTTT.

This chain joins TRBV6-6 and TRBJ2-7; 8 positions match TRBD1. The germline gives CDR1 MNHNY, CDR2 SVGAGI (reference sequence). CDR3 length equals 16 residues. V was clipped by 6 bases and J by 7 bases; unmatched bases: 17. The CDR3 bases are TGTGCCAGCAGCCGGGACAGGCCCTCCATTCTTTATGAGCAGTACTTC. Translation gives CASSRDRPSILYEQYF.

This chain connects TRBV7-2 to TRBJ2-5, with D possibly TRBD1 on 5 matching bases. Deletions cut 4 bases from V and 4 bases from J, with 7 bases between. The CDR3 consists of 12 residues. Germline V gene data show CDR1 as SGHTA and CDR2 as FQGNSA. CDR3 in DNA: TGTGCCAGCAGCTCCCAGGGAGAGACCCAGTACTTC. It specifies CASSSQGETQYF.

V is TRBV28 and J is TRBJ1-2; 8 bases line up with TRBD1. Trimming took 8 bases from V and 4 from J; bases not matched to a gene: 9. Germline CDR1 and CDR2: MDHEN and SYDVKM. This CDR3 has 14 residues. The CDR3 DNA sequence: TGTGCCAGCTCTGACAGGGGTTTGGGCTATGGCTACACCTTC. Translated: CASSDRGLGYGYTF.

The rearrangement links TRBV6-1 to TRBJ2-1; 10 bases fit TRBD2. Trimming cost V 3 bases and J 9 bases; bases outside gene matches: 8. Germline V gene sequence: CDR1 MNHNS, CDR2 SASEGT. The CDR3 loop spans 15 amino acids. CDR3 DNA: TGTGCCAGCAGTGATTGGAATAGCGGGAGGACTGAGCAGTTCTTC. This codes for CASSDWNSGRTEQFF.

The chain has TRBV9 and TRBJ2-5; 8 bases agree with TRBD1. V trimming: 4 bases; J trimming: 5 bases; junction bases outside the gene matches: 7. CDR1 SGDLS and CDR2 YYNGEE come from the germline V gene. The CDR3 loop spans 14 amino acids. DNA for the CDR3: TGTGCCAGCAGCACTGGACAGGGCGGTGAGACCCAGTACTTC. Translating gives CASSTGQGGETQYF.

V gene TRBV6-5 combines with J gene TRBJ2-7, with TRBD1 identical over 8 bases. The junction had 4 bases not matched to a gene; V was cut back by 0 bases and J by 3 bases. The CDR3 has 15 amino acids. Per germline, CDR1 MNHEY and CDR2 SVGAGI. The CDR3 loop is CASSYSGQGIYEQYF. The CDR3 DNA reads as TGTGCCAGCAGTTACTCCGGACAGGGAATCTACGAGCAGTACTTC.

This clone was seen a few times. This sequence joins TRBV2 and TRBJ1-2; D is undetermined. This CDR3 contains 12 residues. From germline, CDR1 is SNHLY and CDR2 FYNNEI. Deletions cut 4 bases from V and 6 bases from J, with 9 bases between. DNA for the CDR3: TGTGCCAGCAGTGGGCCAGGTCATGGCTACACCTTC. Translating it yields CASSGPGHGYTF. The full variable domain, in which reference TRBV2 and TRBJ1-2 provide the parts outside the CDR3, is EPEVTQTPSHQVTQMGQEVILRCVPISNHLYFYWYRQILGQKVEFLVSFYNNEISEKSEIFDDQFSVERPDGSNFTLKIRSTKLEDSAMYFCASSGPGHGYTFGSGTRLTVV.

This clone came up many times. The rearrangement links TRBV7-2 to TRBJ2-5; 8 nucleotides line up with TRBD1. Germline V lookup: CDR1 SGHTA, CDR2 FQGNSA. J was trimmed by 2 bases and V by 5 bases; bases with no gene match: 7. The length of the CDR3 is 15 residues. CDR3 region: CASSLVDRAQETQYF. For the CDR3, the DNA is TGTGCCAGCAGCCTGGTGGACAGGGCGCAAGAGACCCAGTACTTC.

The chain has TRBV5-1 and TRBJ1-5; perhaps TRBD1 as D (6 bases). V dropped 0 bases and J dropped 5 bases, with 6 bases sitting between them. This CDR3 has 13 residues. From germline, CDR1 is SGHRS and CDR2 YFSETQ. CDR3 sequence (DNA): TGCGCCAGCAGCTTGGGGGGGCATCAGCCCCAGCATTTT. It specifies CASSLGGHQPQHF.

V is TRBV6-1 and J is TRBJ2-7, with a tentative D call TRBD2 (6 bases). CDR1 and CDR2 (germline): MNHNS, SASEGT. The V and J ends lost 7 bases and 1 base respectively, with 14 bases between them. The CDR3 spans 14 residues. This CDR3 is CASTRRDGSYEQYF. In DNA, the CDR3 is TGTGCCAGCACCAGGAGGGACGGTTCCTACGAGCAGTACTTC.

This chain links TRBV7-9 with TRBJ2-7; 8 nucleotides align to TRBD2. Germline loops: CDR1 SEHNR, CDR2 FQNEAQ (reference sequence). V shed 2 bases and J 3 bases; nucleotides not matched to a gene: 6. The CDR3 extends over 15 amino acids. The CDR3 reads CASSLWRGVLYEQYF. The CDR3, as DNA: TGTGCCAGCAGCTTATGGCGGGGGGTCCTCTACGAGCAGTACTTC.

The CDR3 region is CASSPAGAHTDTQYF. The CDR3 DNA reads TGTGCCAGCAGTCCAGCGGGAGCCCACACAGATACGCAGTATTTT. The rearrangement joins TRBV11-3 to TRBJ2-3; 8 bases map to TRBD2. V was pared by 6 bases and J by 2 bases, with 7 bases of the junction left unmatched. The germline CDR1 and CDR2 sequences are SGHNT and YENEEA. The CDR3 runs 15 residues.

The chain couples TRBV6-6 to TRBJ1-5; no definite D call. The CDR3 loop spans 14 amino acids. Per the germline V gene, CDR1 is MNHNY and CDR2 is SVGAGI (reference sequence). Deletions cut 6 bases from V and 3 bases from J, with 12 bases between. The CDR3 bases are TGTGCCAGCAGCTACAGACAACTCAATCAGCCCCAGCATTTT. Residues: CASSYRQLNQPQHF.

The V and J genes are TRBV11-2 and TRBJ1-3; 9 nucleotides align to TRBD1. Germline lookup yields CDR1 SGHAT and CDR2 FQNNGV. The V segment lost 5 bases and the J segment 5 bases; nucleotides outside the gene matches: 10. The CDR3 extends over 16 amino acids. The CDR3 DNA reads TGTGCCAGCAGCGACCCCGGGACAGGGAAGAGAAACACCATATATTTT. As protein: CASSDPGTGKRNTIYF.

The table lists this clone with a count of one. V usage is TRBV9 and J usage is TRBJ2-2, with TRBD2 identical over 8 bases. J gave up 3 bases and V 4 bases, and 8 bases lay outside the gene matches. Germline V gives CDR1 SGDLS, CDR2 YYNGEE. The CDR3 has 16 amino acids. The CDR3 loop reads CASSPREGGYTGELFF. The CDR3 region has the DNA TGTGCCAGCAGCCCCCGGGAGGGCGGGTACACCGGGGAGCTGTTTTTT.

The chain is built from TRBV5-4 and TRBJ1-1, with D possibly matching TRBD1 (5 bases). CDR1 is SGHNT and CDR2 is YYREEE in the germline V gene (reference sequence). V lost 4 bases, J lost 4 bases, and 20 bases lay in between. This CDR3 is 16 amino acids long. The CDR3 region is CASSLPSGGEATEAFF. For the CDR3, the DNA is TGTGCCAGCAGCCTACCCTCGGGAGGGGAGGCCACTGAAGCTTTCTTT.

J is TRBJ2-5 and V is TRBV13; 14 bases align to TRBD2. From germline, CDR1 is PRHDT and CDR2 FYEKMQ (reference sequence). The CDR3 is 16 amino acids. V was pared by 4 bases and J by 8 bases, with 9 bases of the junction left unmatched. The CDR3 nucleotides read TGTGCCAGCAGCTCCTCGGGAGGGACTAGCGGGAGAACCCAGTACTTC. Translating it yields CASSSSGGTSGRTQYF.

The genes are TRBV5-4 and TRBJ2-6; D possibly corresponds to TRBD1 (6 bases). The CDR3 sequence is 15 residues long. Looked up from germline, CDR1 is SGHNT and CDR2 is YYREEE (reference sequence). V lost 4 bases and J 1 base, leaving 9 bases between the germline ends. The CDR3 DNA reads TGTGCCAGCAGCACAGGGCAATCTGGGGCCAACGTCCTGACTTTC. Translating it yields CASSTGQSGANVLTF.

This chain uses TRBV19 with TRBJ1-1, with TRBD1 matching over 7 bases. J gave up 5 bases and V 6 bases, and 9 bases lay outside the gene matches. The CDR3 is 14 residues long. In germline, CDR1 is LNHDA, CDR2 SQIVND (reference sequence). The CDR3 nucleotides are TGTGCCAGTAGCCCAAAGACAGGGATAACTGAAGCTTTCTTT. This encodes CASSPKTGITEAFF.

V and J are TRBV29-1 and TRBJ1-2, with a weak D call TRBD1 (6 bases). Germline V gene lookup returns CDR1 SQVTM and CDR2 ANQGSEA. This CDR3 is built from 14 residues. The germline V and J ends were trimmed by 0 bases and 4 bases, with 12 bases remaining between them. CDR3 coding DNA: TGCAGCGTTGAAGAAGGACAGTTTCGCTATGGCTACACCTTC. This encodes CSVEEGQFRYGYTF. The full variable domain, with the rest looked up from reference TRBV29-1 and TRBJ1-2, is SAVISQKPSRDICQRGTSLTIQCQVDSQVTMMFWYRQQPGQSLTLIATANQGSEATYESGFVIDKFPISRPNLTFSTLTVSNMSPEDSSIYLCSVEEGQFRYGYTFGSGTRLTVV.

The chain is built from TRBV18 and TRBJ1-4; TRBD1 is a possible D gene (6 bases). The V end was cut by 4 bases, the J end by 5 bases, with 8 bases between. Germline loops: CDR1 KGHSH, CDR2 LQKENI. The length of the CDR3 is 13 residues. The CDR3 coding sequence is TGTGCCAGCTCACGGGACAACAATGAAAAACTGTTTTTT. It yields the protein CASSRDNNEKLFF. The variable domain in full, with the rest retrieved from reference TRBV18 and TRBJ1-4, is NAGVMQNPRHLVRRRGQEARLRCSPMKGHSHVYWYRQLPEEGLKFMVYLQKENIIDESGMPKERFSAEFPKEGPSILRIQQVVRGDSAAYFCASSRDNNEKLFFGSGTQLSVL.

This chain uses TRBV7-9 with TRBJ1-3; D unresolved. The germline V gene has CDR1 SEHNR and CDR2 FQNEAQ (reference sequence). V was pared by 3 bases and J by 2 bases, with 8 bases between. The CDR3 spans 14 residues. The CDR3, as DNA: TGTGCCAGCAGCTTGCCAGGTGCTGGAAACACCATATATTTT. This gives the protein CASSLPGAGNTIYF.

J is TRBJ2-7 and V is TRBV13; 7 bases are a match to TRBD1. The CDR3 length is 16 residues. V was pared by 4 bases and J by 5 bases, with 14 bases of the junction left unmatched. The germline CDR1 and CDR2 sequences are PRHDT and FYEKMQ (reference sequence). The CDR3 here is CASSSGRQGIRNEQYF. CDR3 sequence (DNA): TGTGCCAGCAGCTCAGGCAGACAGGGTATAAGGAACGAGCAGTACTTC.

The chain has TRBV15 and TRBJ1-2; maybe TRBD1 (5 bases). V dropped 8 bases and J dropped 2 bases, with 6 bases sitting between them. The CDR3 is 11 amino acids. Germline V gene lookup returns CDR1 LNHNV and CDR2 YYDKDF (reference sequence). CDR3 DNA: TGTGCCACCCGGGGGAACTATGGCTACACCTTC. This sequence encodes CATRGNYGYTF.

This clone appeared a single time. The rearrangement joins TRBV25-1 to TRBJ1-4; D not certain. The length of the CDR3 is 15 residues. Trimming left V 3 bases short and J 0 bases short, with 8 bases between. The germline gives CDR1 MGHDK, CDR2 SYGVNS. The CDR3 loop is CASSEGAATNEKLFF. For the CDR3, the DNA is TGTGCCAGCAGTGAGGGAGCAGCAACTAATGAAAAACTGTTTTTT. The full variable domain, completed using reference TRBV25-1 and TRBJ1-4, is EADIYQTPRYLVIGTGKKITLECSQTMGHDKMYWYQQDPGMELHLIHYSYGVNSTEKGDLSSESTVSRIRTEHFPLTLESARPSHTSQYLCASSEGAATNEKLFFGSGTQLSVL.